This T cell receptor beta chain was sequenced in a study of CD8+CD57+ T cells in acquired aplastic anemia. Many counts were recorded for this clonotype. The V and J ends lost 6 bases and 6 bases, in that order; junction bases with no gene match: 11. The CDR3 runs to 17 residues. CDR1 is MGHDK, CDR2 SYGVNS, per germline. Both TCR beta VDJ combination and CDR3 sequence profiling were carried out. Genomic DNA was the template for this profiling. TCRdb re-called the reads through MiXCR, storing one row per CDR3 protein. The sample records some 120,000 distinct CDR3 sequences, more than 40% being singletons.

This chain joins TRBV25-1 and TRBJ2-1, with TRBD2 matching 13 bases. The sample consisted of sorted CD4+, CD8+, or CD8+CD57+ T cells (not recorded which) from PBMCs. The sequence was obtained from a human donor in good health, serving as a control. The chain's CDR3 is CASSATSGRPAGNEQFF. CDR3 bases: TGTGCCAGCAGCGCGACTAGCGGGAGGCCCGCAGGCAATGAGCAGTTCTTC.